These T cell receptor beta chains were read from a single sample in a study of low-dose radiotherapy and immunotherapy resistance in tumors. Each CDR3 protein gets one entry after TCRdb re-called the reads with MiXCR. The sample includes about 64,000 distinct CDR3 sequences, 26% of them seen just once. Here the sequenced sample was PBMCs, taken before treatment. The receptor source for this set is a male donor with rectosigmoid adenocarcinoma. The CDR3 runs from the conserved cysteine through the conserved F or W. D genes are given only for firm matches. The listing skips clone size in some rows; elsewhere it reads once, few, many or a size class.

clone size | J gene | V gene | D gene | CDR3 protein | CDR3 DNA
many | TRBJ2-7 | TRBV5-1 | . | CASSLRDLINEQYF | TGCGCCAGCAGCCTCAGGGACCTTATAAACGAGCAGTACTTC
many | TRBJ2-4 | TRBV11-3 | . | CASSLGGADIQYF | TGTGCCAGCAGTCTAGGGGGGGCGGACATTCAGTACTTC
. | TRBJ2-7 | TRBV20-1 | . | CSASPTVYEQYF | TGCAGTGCCTCCCCGACAGTTTACGAGCAGTACTTC
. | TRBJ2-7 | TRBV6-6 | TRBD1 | CASRWGQGFYEQYF | TGTGCCAGCAGATGGGGACAGGGGTTCTACGAGCAGTACTTC
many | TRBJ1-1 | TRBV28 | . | CASRRNTEAFF | TGTGCCAGCCGCCGGAACACTGAAGCTTTCTTT
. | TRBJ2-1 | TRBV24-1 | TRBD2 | CATSDSGTGGFNEQFF | TGTGCCACCAGTGATTCCGGGACGGGGGGGTTCAATGAGCAGTTCTTC
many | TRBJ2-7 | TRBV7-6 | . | CASSFPSPNGYEQYF | TGTGCCAGCAGCTTCCCTTCCCCCAACGGCTACGAGCAGTACTTC
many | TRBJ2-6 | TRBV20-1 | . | CSALRDSGANVLTF | TGCAGTGCTCTCCGGGACTCTGGGGCCAACGTCCTGACTTTC
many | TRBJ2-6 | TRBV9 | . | CASSTQGSGANVLTF | TGTGCCAGCAGCACACAGGGCTCTGGGGCCAACGTCCTGACTTTC
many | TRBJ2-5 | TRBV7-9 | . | CASSPAGLGETQYF | TGTGCCAGCAGCCCCGCAGGGTTGGGGGAGACCCAGTACTTC
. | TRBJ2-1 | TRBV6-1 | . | CASSPRNNEQFF | TGTGCCAGCAGTCCTCGAAACAATGAGCAGTTCTTC
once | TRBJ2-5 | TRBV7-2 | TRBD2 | CASSLPSGSKETQYF | TGTGCCAGCAGCTTACCTAGCGGGAGCAAAGAGACCCAGTACTTC
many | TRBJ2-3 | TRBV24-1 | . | CATSETLVRTQYF | TGTGCCACCAGTGAAACACTAGTTCGTACGCAGTATTTT
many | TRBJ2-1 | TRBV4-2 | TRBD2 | CASSRSGLEMNEQFF | TGTGCCAGCAGCCGGTCGGGACTAGAGATGAATGAGCAGTTCTTC
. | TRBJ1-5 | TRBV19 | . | CASSKGGGTSNQPQHF | TGTGCCAGTAGTAAGGGTGGGGGGACTAGCAATCAGCCCCAGCATTTT
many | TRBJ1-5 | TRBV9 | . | CASSVEGWNQPQHF | TGTGCCAGCAGCGTAGAGGGTTGGAATCAGCCCCAGCATTTT
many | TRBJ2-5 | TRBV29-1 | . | CSGVEGPEAQYF | TGCAGCGGTGTGGAGGGCCCAGAAGCCCAGTACTTC
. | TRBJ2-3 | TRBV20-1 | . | CSARQPGGRGSSDTQYF | TGCAGTGCTAGACAGCCCGGGGGCCGGGGCAGCTCAGATACGCAGTATTTT
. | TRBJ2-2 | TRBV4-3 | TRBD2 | CASSQNVPGLAEPTGELFF | TGCGCCAGCAGCCAAAATGTCCCGGGACTAGCGGAACCCACCGGGGAGCTGTTTTTT
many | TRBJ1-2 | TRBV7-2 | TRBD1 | CASSTGQGGGYTF | TGTGCCAGCAGCACAGGACAGGGGGGAGGCTACACCTTC
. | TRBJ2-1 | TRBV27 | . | CASRAAASSYNEQFF | TGTGCCAGCAGAGCCGCGGCAAGCTCCTACAATGAGCAGTTCTTC
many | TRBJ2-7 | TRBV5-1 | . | CASSLAQGPYEQYF | TGCGCCAGCAGCTTGGCGCAGGGGCCCTACGAGCAGTACTTC
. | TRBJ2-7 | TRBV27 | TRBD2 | CASSTGLSAYEQYF | TGTGCCAGCAGCACGGGACTATCCGCCTACGAGCAGTACTTC
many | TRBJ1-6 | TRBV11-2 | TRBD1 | CASSARPTGKNSPLHF | TGTGCCAGCAGCGCTCGACCGACAGGGAAGAATTCACCCCTCCACTTT
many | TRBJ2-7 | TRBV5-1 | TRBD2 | CASSFLAGDYEQYF | TGCGCCAGCAGCTTCTTAGCGGGGGACTACGAGCAGTACTTC
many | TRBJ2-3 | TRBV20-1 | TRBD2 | CSARAMTSSDTQYF | TGCAGTGCTAGGGCCATGACTAGCTCAGATACGCAGTATTTT
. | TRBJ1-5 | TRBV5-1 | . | CASSLGGDGPQHF | TGCGCCAGCAGCTTGGGCGGGGACGGGCCCCAGCATTTT
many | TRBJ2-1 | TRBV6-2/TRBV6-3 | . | CASSYPSPSARTYNEQFF | TGTGCCAGCAGTTACCCCTCACCTAGCGCCAGAACCTACAATGAGCAGTTCTTC